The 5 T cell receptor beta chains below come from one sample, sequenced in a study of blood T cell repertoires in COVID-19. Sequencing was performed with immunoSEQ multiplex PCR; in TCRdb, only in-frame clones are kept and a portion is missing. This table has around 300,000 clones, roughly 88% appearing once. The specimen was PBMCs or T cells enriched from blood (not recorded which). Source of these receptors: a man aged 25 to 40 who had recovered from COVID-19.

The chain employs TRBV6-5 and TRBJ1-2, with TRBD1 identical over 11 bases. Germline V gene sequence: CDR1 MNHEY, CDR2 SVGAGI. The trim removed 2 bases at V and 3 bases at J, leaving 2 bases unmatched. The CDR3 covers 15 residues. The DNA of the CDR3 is TGTGCCAGCAGTTACGGGGGACAGGGGGACTATGGCTACACCTTC. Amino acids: CASSYGGQGDYGYTF.

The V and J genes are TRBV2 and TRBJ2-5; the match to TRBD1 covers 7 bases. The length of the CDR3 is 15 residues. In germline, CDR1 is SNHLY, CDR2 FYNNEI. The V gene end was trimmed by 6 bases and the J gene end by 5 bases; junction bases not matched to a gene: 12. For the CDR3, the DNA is TGTGCCAGCAGCAGCAGACAGGGAGACTTGGAGACCCAGTACTTC. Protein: CASSSRQGDLETQYF.

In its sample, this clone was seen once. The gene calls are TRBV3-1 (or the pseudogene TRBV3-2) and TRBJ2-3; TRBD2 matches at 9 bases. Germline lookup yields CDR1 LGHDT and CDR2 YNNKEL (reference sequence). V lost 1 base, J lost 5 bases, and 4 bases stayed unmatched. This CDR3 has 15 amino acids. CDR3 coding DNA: TGTGCCAGCAGCCAAGTGGCGGGGGGGCAAGATACGCAGTATTTT. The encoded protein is CASSQVAGGQDTQYF.

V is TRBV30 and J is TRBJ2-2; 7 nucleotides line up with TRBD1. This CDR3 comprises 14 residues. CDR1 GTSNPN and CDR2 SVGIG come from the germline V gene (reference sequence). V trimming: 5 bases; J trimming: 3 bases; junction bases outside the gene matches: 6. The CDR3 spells CAWERQGHTGELFF. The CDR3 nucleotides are TGTGCCTGGGAACGACAGGGTCACACCGGGGAGCTGTTTTTT.

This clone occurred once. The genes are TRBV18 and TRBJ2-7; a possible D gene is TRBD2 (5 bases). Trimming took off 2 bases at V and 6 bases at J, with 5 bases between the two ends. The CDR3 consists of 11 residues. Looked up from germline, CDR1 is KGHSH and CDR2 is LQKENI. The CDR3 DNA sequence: TGTGCCAGCTCACCAGGGAGCGAGCAGTACTTC. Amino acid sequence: CASSPGSEQYF.